Shown below are 21 T cell receptor beta chains from a single sample sequenced in a study of identical twins. In TCRdb, the 5' RACE reads were re-called with MiXCR into one record per CDR3 protein. This repertoire shows about 200,000 distinct CDR3 sequences, around a tenth found once; its top ten account for 5.1%. What was sequenced was memory (CD45RO+) T cells sorted from blood. These receptor sequences come from a woman younger than 35 in good health.

This clonotype was seen more than once but under ten times. This chain joins TRBV9 and TRBJ2-7, with D perhaps TRBD1 or TRBD2 (5 bases each). V was shortened by 0 bases and J by 0 bases, with 10 bases between the two germline ends. CDR1 and CDR2 from the germline V gene are SGDLS and YYNGEE. The length of the CDR3 is 15 residues. The CDR3, as DNA: TGTGCCAGCAGCGTAGTTGGGGGAAGCTCCTACGAGCAGTACTTC. It encodes CASSVVGGSSYEQYF.

This clonotype was seen a few times. This chain's CDR3 is CSATRAGTNYGYTF. CDR3 bases: TGCAGTGCCACGCGAGCAGGGACTAACTATGGCTACACCTTC. The chain combines TRBV20-1 with TRBJ1-2; D might be TRBD1 (5 bases). This CDR3 has 14 amino acids. With 6 bases removed from V and 0 bases from J, the gap between germline ends came to 14 bases. Germline loops: CDR1 DFQATT, CDR2 SNEGSKA (reference sequence).

The sample holds many counts of this clonotype. The V gene is TRBV21-1, the J gene TRBJ2-7; TRBD1, as called in the table, went unchecked against the DNA. TRBV21-1 is a pseudogene locus. This CDR3 region has 16 residues. DNA for the CDR3: TGTGCCAGCAGCTTCCCCCAGGGGAAAGGCTCCTACGAGCAGTACTTC. This gives the protein CASSFPQGKGSYEQYF.

The chain is built from TRBV29-1 and TRBJ2-7, with D tentatively TRBD1 (5 bases). Trimming took 6 bases from V and 0 from J, leaving 12 bases between them. Germline values: CDR1 SQVTM, CDR2 ANQGSEA. The CDR3 is 13 residues long. CDR3 sequence: CSVADTSSYEQYF. In nucleotides, the CDR3 is TGCAGCGTCGCGGACACGAGCTCCTACGAGCAGTACTTC.

This clonotype was seen only a few times. The chain links TRBV6-2 or TRBV6-3 to TRBJ2-7, with D perhaps TRBD2 (5 bases). This CDR3 region has 13 residues. Germline CDR1 reads MNHEY; CDR2 reads SVGEGT. V dropped 4 bases and J dropped 1 base, with 8 bases sitting between them. CDR3 DNA: TGTGCCAGCAGTTTCGGGGATTCCTACGAGCAGTACTTC. This gives the protein CASSFGDSYEQYF.

This clonotype turned up a few times. Here the CDR3 reads CASSLGGVLDTQYF. The CDR3 DNA is TGTGCCAGCAGCTTGGGCGGGGTTCTCGATACGCAGTATTTT. The V and J genes are TRBV7-2 and TRBJ2-3; D might be TRBD2 (6 bases). The length of the CDR3 is 14 residues. Germline V CDR1 and CDR2: SGHTA, FQGNSA. V lost 3 bases to trimming and J lost 6 bases, with 13 bases between them.

In this sample, this clonotype turned up many times. V and J are TRBV5-1 and TRBJ2-7, with 8 positions matching TRBD2. The CDR3 has 14 amino acids. CDR1 and CDR2 from the germline V gene are SGHRS and YFSETQ. Trimming at V came to 1 base and at J to 6 bases, leaving 6 bases not matched to a gene. The CDR3 DNA is TGCGCCAGCAGCTTGTGGACTAGCCAGCGCGAGCAGTACTTC. It codes for CASSLWTSQREQYF.

The J gene is TRBJ2-3, the V gene TRBV7-9, with a possible D match to TRBD2 (5 bases). Trimming removed 4 bases at V and 1 base at J, with 9 bases between. Germline V CDR1 and CDR2: SEHNR, FQNEAQ (reference sequence). This CDR3 has 14 residues. Written as DNA, the CDR3 is TGTGCCAGCAGCTCCTGGACTGGCACAGATACGCAGTATTTT. This translates into CASSSWTGTDTQYF.

V and J are TRBV10-3 and TRBJ2-1, with D tentatively TRBD2 (6 bases). The V and J ends lost 11 bases and 2 bases respectively, with 22 bases between them. Germline-derived CDR1 and CDR2 are ENHRY and SYGVKD. The CDR3 has 16 amino acids. This CDR3 is CAFLEKILAPYNEQFF. The CDR3 DNA reads TGTGCCTTTCTCGAGAAAATACTAGCACCCTACAATGAGCAGTTCTTC.

This clonotype was observed a few times. CDR3 coding DNA: TGTGCCAGCAGTTACTCTGGGGCAGTTTCCTACGAGCAGTACTTC. This translates into CASSYSGAVSYEQYF. The chain has TRBV6-5 and TRBJ2-7, with D possibly matching TRBD1 (5 bases). The CDR3 loop spans 15 amino acids. Trimming shortened V by 0 bases and J by 1 base, and 10 bases separated the two germline ends. In germline, CDR1 is MNHEY, CDR2 SVGAGI.

This clonotype occurred a few times. V is TRBV7-6 and J is TRBJ2-7; D perhaps matches TRBD1 (5 bases). The ends were cut back, 5 bases at V and 3 bases at J, with 8 bases in the middle. This CDR3 contains 12 residues. Germline V gene sequence: CDR1 SGHVS, CDR2 FNYEAQ. CDR3 in DNA: TGTGCCAGCAGCATGCAGGGCTACGAGCAGTACTTC. It translates to CASSMQGYEQYF.

At least ten counts were recorded for this clonotype. The V gene is TRBV3-1, the J gene TRBJ2-7; D remains ambiguous. The germline V gene encodes CDR1 LGHDT and CDR2 YNNKEL (reference sequence). The CDR3 is made up of 14 amino acids. The V end was cut by 1 base, the J end by 3 bases, with 10 bases between. The CDR3 sequence is CASSQGNLNYEQYF. The CDR3 nucleotides read TGTGCCAGCAGCCAAGGAAATCTGAACTACGAGCAGTACTTC.

V gene TRBV5-4 combines with J gene TRBJ2-1; 7 bases are a match to TRBD1. The CDR3 extends over 15 amino acids. The junction had 5 bases not matched to a gene; V was cut back by 4 bases and J by 1 base. The germline CDR1 and CDR2 sequences are SGHNT and YYREEE (reference sequence). The CDR3 nucleotides are TGTGCCAGCAGCCTCGGACAGGATTCCTACAATGAGCAGTTCTTC. As protein: CASSLGQDSYNEQFF.

This rearrangement joins TRBV13 to TRBJ1-3, with D maybe TRBD1 (6 bases). The CDR3 spans 14 residues. V shed 5 bases and J shed 0 bases, with 8 bases lying between them. Germline V gives CDR1 PRHDT, CDR2 FYEKMQ (reference sequence). This CDR3 is CASSRDISGNTIYF. Written as DNA, the CDR3 is TGTGCCAGCAGCCGGGACATCTCTGGAAACACCATATATTTT.

Here the CDR3 DNA reads TGTGCCATCCTAGCGGGAGGTCTCAATGAGCAGTTCTTC. The encoded protein is CAILAGGLNEQFF. The chain recombines TRBV10-3 with TRBJ2-1; 11 bases align to TRBD2. The ends lost 8 bases at V and 6 bases at J; junction bases unmatched: 3. The CDR3 totals 13 residues. Looked up from germline, CDR1 is ENHRY and CDR2 is SYGVKD.

There are a few counts of this clonotype. The chain employs TRBV7-2 and TRBJ2-1; the D is unclear. The CDR3 length is 12 residues. Germline CDR1 and CDR2: SGHTA and FQGNSA. Trimming cost V 7 bases and J 7 bases, with 11 bases left between them. The CDR3 DNA is TGTGCCAGCACCAGGCAGAGAAATGAGCAGTTCTTC. Translation: CASTRQRNEQFF.

This clonotype has ten or more counts. The V and J genes are TRBV18 and TRBJ2-5, with 8 bases identical to TRBD1. Trimming cost V 2 bases and J 4 bases; bases outside gene matches: 6. Germline CDR1 and CDR2: KGHSH and LQKENI. The CDR3 sequence is 15 residues long. The CDR3 reads CASSPGQGARETQYF. The CDR3 coding sequence is TGTGCCAGCTCACCAGGGCAGGGGGCGAGAGAGACCCAGTACTTC.

This clonotype has more than one count but fewer than ten. J is TRBJ2-3 and V is TRBV29-1; 7 nucleotides line up with TRBD2. Germline values: CDR1 SQVTM, CDR2 ANQGSEA. Trimming took 6 bases from V and 0 from J; bases not matched to a gene: 12. CDR3 length equals 16 residues. CDR3 bases: TGCAGCGTAAATCGCGATAGCGGGCAAAGCACAGATACGCAGTATTTT. Its translation: CSVNRDSGQSTDTQYF.

The chain couples TRBV12-3 or TRBV12-4 to TRBJ2-1; D is perhaps TRBD2 (7 bases). The CDR3 contains 15 residues. The V end lost 7 bases, the J end lost 0 bases, and 13 bases lay between the germline ends. This CDR3 is CASNDGGLSYNEQFF. CDR3 in DNA: TGTGCCAGCAACGACGGGGGGCTCTCCTACAATGAGCAGTTCTTC.

Ten or more counts support this clonotype. V usage is TRBV12-3 or TRBV12-4 and J usage is TRBJ2-7; TRBD2 is a possible D gene (7 bases). CDR3 length equals 13 residues. The V end was cut by 5 bases, the J end by 3 bases, with 11 bases between. The CDR3 sequence: CASSQGRVYEQYF. In DNA, the CDR3 is TGTGCCAGCAGTCAGGGGAGGGTCTACGAGCAGTACTTC.

The table lists this clonotype with a few counts. J is TRBJ2-1 and V is TRBV3-1; D possibly corresponds to TRBD2 (6 bases). This CDR3 comprises 15 residues. CDR1 LGHDT and CDR2 YNNKEL come from the germline V gene (reference sequence). Trimming shortened V by 0 bases and J by 4 bases, and 10 bases separated the two germline ends. The CDR3 coding sequence is TGTGCCAGCAGCCAAGATGGGAGGTTGTACAATGAGCAGTTCTTC. Amino acids: CASSQDGRLYNEQFF.